This T cell receptor (beta chain) originates from a study of blood T cell repertoires in COVID-19. Study background: There were acute and convalescent COVID-19 samples, and they came from the United States, Italy and Spain. Sources were T cells, B-cell-depleted T cells, or PBMCs; the material itself was cDNA or gDNA.

Source study methods: It was from reference gene primer amplification that nucleated cell counts were estimated. The table came from immunoSEQ multiplex PCR; TCRdb's copy has only in-frame clones and leaves some out. The V and J calls and clone size come from that table; D and trimming were worked out from the DNA. Among 90,000 to 130,000 clones, approximately 78% were seen once, and the ten largest hold roughly 7.9%. Sequencing was carried out using peripheral blood. The clonotype was recovered from a man between 70 and 80 years old with acute or convalescent COVID-19.

CDR3 amino acids: CASSLGRQGLNTEAFF. The CDR3 nucleotides are TGTGCCAGCAGCCTCGGGAGGCAGGGATTGAACACTGAAGCTTTCTTT. This chain connects TRBV7-8 to TRBJ1-1; D is possibly TRBD1 (5 bases). Trimming cost V 5 bases and J 0 bases, with 16 bases left between them. CDR3 length: 16 amino acids. Germline CDR1 is SGHVS and CDR2 is FQNEAQ.